A single sample is the source of the 14 T cell receptor beta chains below, sequenced in a study of blood T cells in healthy people across ages (dated by TCRdb to 2014 to 2015). The library came from 5' RACE. The sequencing machine was an Illumina HiSeq 2500. A second PCR of roughly 7 to 11 cycles was performed with a sample-barcoded 5' primer and a J-beta primer mix. TCRdb's own reprocessing of the public reads used fastp at Q25 and MiXCR and kept productive beta chains. Every distinct CDR3 protein forms one entry, paired with its most common genes and DNA. The sample table contains about 900,000 distinct CDR3 sequences; only one count was recorded for around 48% of them. 13% of the sample is in the top ten clones. Material: blood. These receptors were obtained from a man aged 25 to 45 in good health.

This chain connects TRBV10-3 to TRBJ1-2, with TRBD1 as a possible D gene (5 bases). The CDR3 contains 16 residues. From germline, CDR1 is ENHRY and CDR2 SYGVKD. The V and J ends lost 0 bases and 8 bases respectively, with 19 bases between them. The CDR3 reads CAISESKPGTGEGYTF. The CDR3 DNA follows: TGTGCCATCAGTGAGTCGAAGCCCGGGACCGGAGAAGGCTACACCTTC.

This clonotype was seen only once. The rearrangement uses TRBV3-1 and TRBJ1-1; D remains unclear. Germline CDR1 reads LGHDT; CDR2 reads YNNKEL (reference sequence). V lost 1 base to trimming and J lost 4 bases, with 10 bases between them. The CDR3 has 14 residues. The DNA for the CDR3 is TGTGCCAGCAGCCAAGGAAGATTGAGCACTGAAGCTTTCTTT. This sequence encodes CASSQGRLSTEAFF.

The CDR3 is CAWVTSGGAHEQYF. The CDR3 nucleotides read TGTGCCTGGGTGACTAGCGGGGGGGCCCACGAGCAGTACTTC. The gene calls are TRBV30 and TRBJ2-7, with 14 bases lining up with TRBD2. CDR1 and CDR2 (germline): GTSNPN, SVGIG (reference sequence). Trimming at V came to 5 bases and at J to 5 bases, leaving 5 bases not matched to a gene. The length of the CDR3 is 14 residues.

This clonotype has more than one count but fewer than ten. The chain links TRBV5-1 to TRBJ2-1, with 10 bases lining up with TRBD1. The CDR3 has 16 residues. Per germline, CDR1 SGHRS and CDR2 YFSETQ. J lost 0 bases, V lost 4 bases, and 4 bases had no gene match. The CDR3 sequence: CASSRDRGSSYNEQFF. CDR3 nucleotide sequence: TGCGCCAGCAGCCGGGACAGGGGAAGCTCCTACAATGAGCAGTTCTTC.

The CDR3 region is CASSITSEPLNTGELFF. The CDR3 nucleotides read TGTGCCAGCAGTATAACTAGCGAACCATTGAACACCGGGGAGCTGTTTTTT. The V gene is TRBV6-2 or TRBV6-3, the J gene TRBJ2-2; 7 positions agree with TRBD2. V lost 5 bases and J lost 1; bases outside the gene matches: 10. The CDR3 has 17 residues. The germline V gene has CDR1 MNHEY and CDR2 SVGEGT.

V and J are TRBV9 and TRBJ2-1, with D possibly matching TRBD1 (6 bases). The end of the DNA aligns better with TRBJ2-7, so the J call may be wrong. Germline CDR1 SGDLS, CDR2 YYNGEE. The CDR3 spans 15 residues. As DNA, the CDR3 is TGTGCCAGCAGTACAACAGGGCTCTCCTACAATGAGCAGTACTTC. Encoded protein: CASSTTGLSYNEQYF.

The chain couples TRBV4-3 to TRBJ2-7; a weak D match, TRBD1 (5 bases). Between the trimmed V and J ends, which lost 2 bases and 2 bases, there was a span of 7 bases. This CDR3 comprises 13 residues. The germline V gene has CDR1 LGHNA and CDR2 YSLEER. In DNA, the CDR3 is TGCGCCAGCAGCCAAACGACAGCCTACGAGCAGTACTTC. It translates to CASSQTTAYEQYF.

The chain employs TRBV28 and TRBJ1-1, with a possible D match to TRBD1 (5 bases). Germline CDR1 is MDHEN and CDR2 is SYDVKM. There are 15 residues in the CDR3. Deletions cut 5 bases from V and 1 base from J, with 14 bases between. The CDR3: CASSAPGRGNTEAFF. CDR3 bases: TGTGCCAGCAGTGCACCGGGACGGGGGAACACTGAAGCTTTCTTT.

With regard to this clonotype: Relative to the germline gene, one junction end is altered; a read error may explain this. The chain links TRBV29-1 to TRBJ2-7; D is unclear. Germline V CDR1 and CDR2: SQVTM, ANQGSEA. The CDR3 is 13 amino acids. This CDR3 reads CSVEVHDSDEQYF. DNA of the CDR3: TGCAGCGTTGAAGTTCACGACTCCGACGAGCAGTACTTC.

This clonotype has a handful of counts. The chain is built from TRBV6-1 and TRBJ1-5; TRBD1 aligns across 12 bases. V was pared by 8 bases and J by 0 bases, with 5 bases of the junction left unmatched. The V gene's germline CDR1 is MNHNS and CDR2 SASEGT. This CDR3 has 16 residues. CDR3 region: CASSRDRGRSNQPQHF. As DNA, the CDR3 is TGTGCCAGCTCCCGGGACAGGGGGCGTAGCAATCAGCCCCAGCATTTT.

This clonotype was recorded a few times. CDR3 bases: TGTGCCAGCAGTTTGATCAACGAAAAACTGTTTTTT. Its protein product is CASSLINEKLFF. The chain joins TRBV12-3 or TRBV12-4 to TRBJ1-4; D is unresolved. Trimming took 3 bases from V and 8 from J, leaving 7 bases between them. The CDR3 has 12 amino acids.

This clonotype has more than one count but fewer than ten. The chain joins TRBV2 to TRBJ2-5, with D unclear. Looked up from germline, CDR1 is SNHLY and CDR2 is FYNNEI. V lost 7 bases and J 11 bases, leaving 17 bases between the germline ends. This CDR3 is 12 amino acids long. The CDR3 DNA reads TGTGCCAGCAAAGACTTCCTTCCTGAGCAGTACTTC. This encodes CASKDFLPEQYF.

This clonotype was counted a few times. This chain connects TRBV27 to TRBJ2-6, with 9 bases lining up with TRBD1. Per germline, CDR1 MNHEY and CDR2 SMNVEV (reference sequence). The V and J ends lost 2 bases and 0 bases, in that order; junction bases with no gene match: 5. The CDR3 has 18 amino acids. The CDR3 protein is CASSLIGTGYSGANVLTF. CDR3 in DNA: TGTGCCAGCAGTTTAATCGGGACAGGGTACTCTGGGGCCAACGTCCTGACTTTC.

The rearrangement joins TRBV6-1 to TRBJ1-2, with D unclear. Germline CDR1 reads MNHNS; CDR2 reads SASEGT. The V end lost 1 base, the J end lost 4 bases, and 7 bases lay between the germline ends. The CDR3 covers 13 residues. For the CDR3, the DNA is TGTGCCAGCAGTGAAGACAGAAGCTATGGCTACACCTTC. Its protein is CASSEDRSYGYTF.